The 19 T cell receptor beta chains below all came from one sample that was sequenced in a study of OX40 agonist ivuxolimab in advanced cancers. Libraries were prepared by immunoSEQ multiplex PCR; TCRdb keeps only in-frame clonotypes and omits some of them. The sample holds roughly 60,000 clones, roughly 91% seen once. The specimen was CD4+ or CD8+ T cells sorted from blood, collected in a trial of the OX40 agonist ivuxolimab. These receptors were collected from an adult with an advanced solid tumor such as melanoma, head and neck, liver or kidney cancer.

This CDR3 reads CASSLRDRVYEQYF. Written as DNA, the CDR3 is TGTGCCAGCAGTCTCCGGGACAGGGTGTACGAGCAGTACTTC. The rearrangement joins TRBV27 to TRBJ2-7; 9 nucleotides align to TRBD1. The CDR3 contains 14 residues. Per germline, CDR1 MNHEY and CDR2 SMNVEV (reference sequence). With V trimmed by 5 bases and J by 4 bases, 6 bases remained unmatched.

CDR3 sequence reads: CASSYRRDRAYEQYF. CDR3 nucleotide sequence: TGTGCCAGCAGTTACAGGCGGGACAGGGCCTACGAGCAGTACTTC. The chain is built from TRBV6-5 and TRBJ2-7, with 9 bases matching TRBD1. The CDR3 is 15 residues long. In germline, CDR1 is MNHEY, CDR2 SVGAGI. Losses at the gene ends were 2 bases for V and 2 bases for J; bases not matched to a gene: 4.

Notes on this clone: Other DNA sequences in the sample encode the same CDR3. This rearrangement joins TRBV27 to TRBJ2-1; a possible D gene is TRBD2 (6 bases). Looked up from germline, CDR1 is MNHEY and CDR2 is SMNVEV (reference sequence). Between the trimmed V and J ends, which lost 0 bases and 0 bases, there was a span of 6 bases. This CDR3 region has 15 residues. In DNA, the CDR3 is TGTGCCAGCAGTTTATCCGGGAGCTCCTACAATGAGCAGTTCTTC. Translation: CASSLSGSSYNEQFF.

The V call is TRBV18, the J call TRBJ2-1; the D is unclear. This CDR3 region has 15 residues. Germline-derived CDR1 and CDR2 are KGHSH and LQKENI. V was clipped by 2 bases and J by 0 bases, with 8 bases between them. CDR3 sequence reads: CASSPTTGSYNEQFF. The DNA for the CDR3 is TGTGCCAGCTCACCAACTACGGGCTCCTACAATGAGCAGTTCTTC.

The rearrangement joins TRBV2 to TRBJ2-7; TRBD2 matches 9 bases. Germline V gene data show CDR1 as SNHLY and CDR2 as FYNNEI. This CDR3 has 15 residues. With 7 bases clipped from V and 5 bases from J, the junction kept 12 bases outside the gene matches. The CDR3 DNA follows: TGTGCCAGCACGCTTAGCGGGGGCTTTGTCAACGAGCAGTACTTC. Protein: CASTLSGGFVNEQYF.

The chain links TRBV2 to TRBJ2-3; D possibly corresponds to TRBD1 (6 bases). Deletions cut 6 bases from V and 6 bases from J, with 19 bases between. This CDR3 is built from 15 residues. In germline, CDR1 is SNHLY, CDR2 FYNNEI. CDR3 residues: CASRDSLGAFDTQYF. CDR3 nucleotides: TGTGCCAGCAGGGACAGTCTGGGGGCGTTTGATACGCAGTATTTT.

The chain links TRBV10-3 to TRBJ2-1; D remains ambiguous. The CDR3 runs 17 residues. The V gene's germline CDR1 is ENHRY and CDR2 SYGVKD. The V end was cut by 4 bases, the J end by 0 bases, with 16 bases between. The CDR3 is CAISGDEPQSSYNEQFF. Written as DNA, the CDR3 is TGTGCCATCAGTGGGGATGAGCCCCAGAGCTCCTACAATGAGCAGTTCTTC.

V and J are TRBV11-3 and TRBJ2-7, with no clear D. The germline V gene encodes CDR1 SGHNT and CDR2 YENEEA. V was clipped by 1 base and J by 6 bases, with 10 bases between them. The CDR3 is made up of 13 amino acids. In DNA form, the CDR3 reads TGTGCCAGCAGCTTAGGAGTCGCCGCCGAGCAGTACTTC. Amino acids: CASSLGVAAEQYF.

The J gene is TRBJ1-1, the V gene TRBV19, with D possibly TRBD1 on 5 matching bases. The ends were cut back, 7 bases at V and 6 bases at J, with 12 bases in the middle. CDR3 size: 12 residues. The germline gives CDR1 LNHDA, CDR2 SQIVND (reference sequence). As DNA, the CDR3 is TGTGCCAGTAAACCCGGGGCGGCTGAAGCTTTCTTT. It encodes CASKPGAAEAFF.

Details on this clone: One end of the junction is discordant with germline, which a read error may explain. V gene TRBV2 combines with J gene TRBJ2-3; the D is unclear. Germline V gene sequence: CDR1 SNHLY, CDR2 FYNNEI. The CDR3 extends over 8 amino acids. CDR3 sequence reads: CASDTQYF. The CDR3 bases are TGCGCTTCCGATACGCAGTATTTT.

The chain couples TRBV6-1 to TRBJ2-7; D possibly corresponds to TRBD2 (6 bases). The CDR3 covers 14 residues. The germline V and J ends were trimmed by 7 bases and 3 bases, with 16 bases remaining between them. Germline V CDR1 and CDR2: MNHNS, SASEGT. The CDR3 sequence is CASTWKLAHYEQYF. The CDR3 nucleotides read TGTGCCAGCACCTGGAAGCTAGCGCACTACGAGCAGTACTTC.

The V and J genes are TRBV23-1 and TRBJ2-3; D possibly corresponds to TRBD2 (5 bases). TRBV23-1 is sorted into the ORF group, with uncertain function. The CDR3 contains 11 residues. V lost 11 bases, J lost 6 bases, and 12 bases lay in between. The CDR3 protein is CAVRAVDTQYF. CDR3 bases: TGCGCCGTGAGGGCGGTCGATACGCAGTATTTT.

V and J are TRBV28 and TRBJ2-7; 10 nucleotides match TRBD2. This CDR3 spans 15 amino acids. J was trimmed by 4 bases and V by 7 bases; bases with no gene match: 10. CDR1 is MDHEN, CDR2 SYDVKM, per germline. CDR3 in amino acids: CASTTPSGGNYEQYF. Here the CDR3 DNA reads TGTGCCAGCACAACCCCTAGCGGGGGAAATTACGAGCAGTACTTC.

The chain links TRBV27 to TRBJ2-1, with D unresolved. The ends were cut back, 2 bases at V and 7 bases at J, with 9 bases in the middle. There are 13 residues in the CDR3. Per the germline V gene, CDR1 is MNHEY and CDR2 is SMNVEV (reference sequence). In nucleotides, the CDR3 is TGTGCCAGCAGTTTAGAACCAAGGAATGAGCAGTTCTTC. It encodes CASSLEPRNEQFF.

The chain uses TRBV21-1 and TRBJ1-5. TRBV21-1 is flagged as a pseudogene. This CDR3 spans 18 amino acids. The DNA for the CDR3 is TGTGCCAGCAGCAGCGGTTCGCCTTCTCCTTTGTTTGGTCAGCCCCAGCATTTT. Translating gives CASSSGSPSPLFGQPQHF.

This rearrangement joins TRBV2 to TRBJ2-7; TRBD2 matches at 10 bases. With 3 bases clipped from V and 9 bases from J, the junction kept 8 bases outside the gene matches. The CDR3 is 14 residues long. Per the germline V gene, CDR1 is SNHLY and CDR2 is FYNNEI. The CDR3 DNA reads TGTGCCAGCAGTGACGGCCTAGCGGGAGTCTGGCAGTACTTC. This translates into CASSDGLAGVWQYF.

V and J are TRBV9 and TRBJ1-2; D is unclear. The CDR3 sequence is 12 residues long. The germline gives CDR1 SGDLS, CDR2 YYNGEE. V was pared by 3 bases and J by 4 bases, with 7 bases between. CDR3: CASSAPLYGYTF. The CDR3 nucleotides read TGTGCCAGCAGCGCGCCCCTCTATGGCTACACCTTC.

The chain joins TRBV30 to TRBJ2-5; no clear D. CDR1 is GTSNPN and CDR2 is SVGIG in the germline V gene (reference sequence). The CDR3 totals 14 residues. Trimming left V 0 bases short and J 1 base short, with 9 bases between. This CDR3 reads CAWSVSNLQETQYF. In DNA form, the CDR3 reads TGTGCCTGGAGTGTTAGTAATCTCCAAGAGACCCAGTACTTC.

The chain couples TRBV29-1 to TRBJ1-2; 9 nucleotides align to TRBD1. Per the germline V gene, CDR1 is SQVTM and CDR2 is ANQGSEA. The CDR3 has 13 residues. V was pared by 8 bases and J by 2 bases, with 6 bases of the junction left unmatched. CDR3: CSIWDRENYGYTF. The CDR3 region has the DNA TGCAGCATCTGGGACAGGGAGAACTATGGCTACACCTTC.